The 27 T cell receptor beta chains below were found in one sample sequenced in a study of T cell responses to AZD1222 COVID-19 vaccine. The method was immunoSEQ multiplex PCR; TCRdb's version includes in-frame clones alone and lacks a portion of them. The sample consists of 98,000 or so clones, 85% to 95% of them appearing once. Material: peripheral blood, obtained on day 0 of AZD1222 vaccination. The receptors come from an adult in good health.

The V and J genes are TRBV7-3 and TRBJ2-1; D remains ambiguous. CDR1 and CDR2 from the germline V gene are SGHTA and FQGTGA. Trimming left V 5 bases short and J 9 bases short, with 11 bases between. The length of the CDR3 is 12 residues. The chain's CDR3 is CASSTRTGEQFF. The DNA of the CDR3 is TGTGCCAGCAGCACCCGGACGGGTGAGCAGTTCTTC. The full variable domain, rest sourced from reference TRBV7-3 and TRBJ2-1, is GAGVSQTPSNKVTEKGKYVELRCDPISGHTALYWYRQSLGQGPEFLIYFQGTGAADDSGLPNDRFFAVRPEGSVSTLKIQRTERGDSAVYLCASSTRTGEQFFGPGTRLTVL.

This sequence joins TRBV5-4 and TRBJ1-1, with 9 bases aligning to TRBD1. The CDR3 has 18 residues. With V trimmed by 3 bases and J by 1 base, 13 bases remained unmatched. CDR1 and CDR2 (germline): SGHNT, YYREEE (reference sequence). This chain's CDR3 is CASSSRFNRGLRNTEAFF. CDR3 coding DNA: TGTGCCAGCAGCTCGCGATTTAACAGGGGGCTTAGGAACACTGAAGCTTTCTTT.

CDR3 sequence: CAWSVHWGTKAYNEQFF. The CDR3 DNA sequence: TGTGCCTGGAGTGTACATTGGGGCACCAAAGCATACAATGAGCAGTTCTTC. This sequence joins TRBV30 and TRBJ2-1, with D tentatively TRBD1 (5 bases). V lost 0 bases to trimming and J lost 4 bases, with 19 bases between them. CDR1 GTSNPN and CDR2 SVGIG come from the germline V gene (reference sequence). The CDR3 is made up of 17 amino acids.

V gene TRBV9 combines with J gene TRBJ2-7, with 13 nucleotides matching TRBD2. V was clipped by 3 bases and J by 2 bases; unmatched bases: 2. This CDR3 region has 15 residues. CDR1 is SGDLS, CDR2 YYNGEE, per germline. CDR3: CASSAGTSGTYEQYF. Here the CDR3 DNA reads TGTGCCAGCAGCGCCGGGACTAGCGGGACCTACGAGCAGTACTTC. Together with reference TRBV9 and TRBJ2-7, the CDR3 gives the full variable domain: DSGVTQTPKHLITATGQRVTLRCSPRSGDLSVYWYQQSLDQGLQFLIQYYNGEERAKGNILERFSAQQFPDLHSELNLSSLELGDSALYFCASSAGTSGTYEQYFGPGTRLTVT.

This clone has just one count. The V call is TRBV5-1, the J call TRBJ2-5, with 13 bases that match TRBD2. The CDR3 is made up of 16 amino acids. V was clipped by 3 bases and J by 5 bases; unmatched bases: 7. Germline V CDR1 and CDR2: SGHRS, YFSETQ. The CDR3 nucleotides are TGCGCCAGCAGCTCGGGGACTAGCGGGATATTTGAGACCCAGTACTTC. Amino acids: CASSSGTSGIFETQYF.

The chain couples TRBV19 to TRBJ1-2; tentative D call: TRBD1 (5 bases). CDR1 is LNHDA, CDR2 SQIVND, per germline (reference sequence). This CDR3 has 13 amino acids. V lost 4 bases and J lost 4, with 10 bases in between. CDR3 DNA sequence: TGTGCCAGTAGTAGCCGGGACGCCTATGGCTACACCTTC. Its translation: CASSSRDAYGYTF.

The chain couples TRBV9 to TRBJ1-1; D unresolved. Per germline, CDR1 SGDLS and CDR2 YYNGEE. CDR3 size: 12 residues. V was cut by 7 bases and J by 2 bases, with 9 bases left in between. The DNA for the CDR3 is TGTGCCAGCTCGACCGCAAACACTGAAGCTTTCTTT. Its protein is CASSTANTEAFF.

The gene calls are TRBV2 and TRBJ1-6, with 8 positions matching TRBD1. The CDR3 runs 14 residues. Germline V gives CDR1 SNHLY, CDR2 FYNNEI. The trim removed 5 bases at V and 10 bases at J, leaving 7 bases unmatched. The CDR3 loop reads CASSNDRGWSPLHF. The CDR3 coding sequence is TGTGCCAGCAGTAACGACAGGGGATGGTCACCCCTCCACTTT. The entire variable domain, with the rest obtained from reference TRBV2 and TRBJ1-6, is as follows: EPEVTQTPSHQVTQMGQEVILRCVPISNHLYFYWYRQILGQKVEFLVSFYNNEISEKSEIFDDQFSVERPDGSNFTLKIRSTKLEDSAMYFCASSNDRGWSPLHFGNGTRLTVT.

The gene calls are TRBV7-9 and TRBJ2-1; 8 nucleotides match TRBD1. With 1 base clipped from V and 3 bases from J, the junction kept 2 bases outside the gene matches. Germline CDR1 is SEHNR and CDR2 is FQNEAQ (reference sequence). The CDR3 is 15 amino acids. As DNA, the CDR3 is TGTGCCAGCAGCTTAGAAGGACAGGGCTACAATGAGCAGTTCTTC. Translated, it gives CASSLEGQGYNEQFF. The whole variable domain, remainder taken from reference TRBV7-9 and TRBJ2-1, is DTGVSQNPRHKITKRGQNVTFRCDPISEHNRLYWYRQTLGQGPEFLTYFQNEAQLEKSRLLSDRFSAERPKGSFSTLEIQRTEQGDSAMYLCASSLEGQGYNEQFFGPGTRLTVL.

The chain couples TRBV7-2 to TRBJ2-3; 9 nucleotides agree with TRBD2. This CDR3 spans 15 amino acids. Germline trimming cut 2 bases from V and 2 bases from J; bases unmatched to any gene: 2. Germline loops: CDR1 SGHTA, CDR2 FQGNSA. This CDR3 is CASSLLAGFTDTQYF. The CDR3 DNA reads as TGTGCCAGCAGCTTACTAGCGGGGTTCACAGATACGCAGTATTTT.

The CDR3 sequence: CASSYSDSRTDTQYF. In DNA, the CDR3 is TGTGCCAGCAGTTACTCCGACAGCCGCACAGATACGCAGTATTTT. The rearrangement links TRBV6-2 or TRBV6-3 to TRBJ2-3; weak D call: TRBD1 (5 bases). The length of the CDR3 is 15 residues. Germline V gene lookup returns CDR1 MNHEY and CDR2 SVGEGT. Trimming took 0 bases from V and 1 from J, leaving 8 bases between them.

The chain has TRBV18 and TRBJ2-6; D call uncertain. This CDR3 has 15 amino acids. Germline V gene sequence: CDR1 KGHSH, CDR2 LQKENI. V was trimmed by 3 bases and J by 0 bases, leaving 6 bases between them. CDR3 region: CASSPTPSGANVLTF. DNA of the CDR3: TGTGCCAGCTCACCGACACCCTCTGGGGCCAACGTCCTGACTTTC. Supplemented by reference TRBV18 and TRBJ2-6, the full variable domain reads NAGVMQNPRHLVRRRGQEARLRCSPMKGHSHVYWYRQLPEEGLKFMVYLQKENIIDESGMPKERFSAEFPKEGPSILRIQQVVRGDSAAYFCASSPTPSGANVLTFGAGSRLTVL.

CDR3 DNA: TGTGCCAGCAGCCCTCAGAGGGCTGATCACACAGATACGCAGTATTTT. Encoded protein: CASSPQRADHTDTQYF. V usage is TRBV6-2 or TRBV6-3 and J usage is TRBJ2-3, with D possibly TRBD2 on 5 matching bases. Germline V gene data show CDR1 as MNHEY and CDR2 as SVGEGT. The length of the CDR3 is 16 residues. Trimming shortened V by 6 bases and J by 2 bases, and 18 bases separated the two germline ends.

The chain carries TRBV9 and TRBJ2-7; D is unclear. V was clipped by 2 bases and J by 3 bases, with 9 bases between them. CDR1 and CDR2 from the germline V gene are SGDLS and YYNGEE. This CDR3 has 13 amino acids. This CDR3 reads CASSVSGNYEQYF. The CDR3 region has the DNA TGTGCCAGCAGCGTCTCCGGTAACTACGAGCAGTACTTC.

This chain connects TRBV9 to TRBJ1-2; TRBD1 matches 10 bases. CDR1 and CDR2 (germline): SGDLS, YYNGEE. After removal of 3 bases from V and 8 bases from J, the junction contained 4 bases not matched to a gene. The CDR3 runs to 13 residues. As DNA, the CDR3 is TGTGCCAGCAGCGCAACGGGACAGGGGGGCTACACCTTC. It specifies CASSATGQGGYTF.

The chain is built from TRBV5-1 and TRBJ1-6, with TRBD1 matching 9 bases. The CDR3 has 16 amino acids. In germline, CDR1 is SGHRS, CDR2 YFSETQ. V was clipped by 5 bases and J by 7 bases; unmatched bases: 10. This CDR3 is CASRMERDRVNSPLHF. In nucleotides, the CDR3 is TGCGCCAGCAGGATGGAACGGGACAGGGTAAATTCACCCCTCCACTTT.

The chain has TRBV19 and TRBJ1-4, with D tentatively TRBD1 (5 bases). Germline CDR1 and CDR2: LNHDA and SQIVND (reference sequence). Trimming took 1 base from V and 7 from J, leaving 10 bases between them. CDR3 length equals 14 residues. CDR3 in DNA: TGTGCCAGTAGTATAGGGGGCTATGGTGAAAAACTGTTTTTT. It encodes CASSIGGYGEKLFF.

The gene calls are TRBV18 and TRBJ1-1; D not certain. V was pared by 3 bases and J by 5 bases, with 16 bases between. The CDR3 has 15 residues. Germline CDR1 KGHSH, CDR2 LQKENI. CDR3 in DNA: TGTGCCAGCTCACCTATTGGGAGCCCCAGAACTGAAGCTTTCTTT. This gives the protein CASSPIGSPRTEAFF.

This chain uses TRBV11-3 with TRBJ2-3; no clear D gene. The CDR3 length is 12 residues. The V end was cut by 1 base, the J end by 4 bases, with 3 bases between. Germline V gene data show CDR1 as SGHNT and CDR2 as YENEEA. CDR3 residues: CASSLGSDTQYF. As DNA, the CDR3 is TGTGCCAGCAGCTTAGGGTCAGATACGCAGTATTTT. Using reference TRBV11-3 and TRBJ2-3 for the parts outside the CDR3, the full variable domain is EAGVVQSPRYKIIEKKQPVAFWCNPISGHNTLYWYLQNLGQGPELLIRYENEEAVDDSQLPKDRFSAERLKGVDSTLKIQPAELGDSAVYLCASSLGSDTQYFGPGTRLTVL.

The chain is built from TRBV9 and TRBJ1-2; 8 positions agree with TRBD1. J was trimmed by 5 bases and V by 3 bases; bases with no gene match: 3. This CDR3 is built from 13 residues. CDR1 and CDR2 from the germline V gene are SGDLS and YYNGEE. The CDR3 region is CASSATGEYGYTF. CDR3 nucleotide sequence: TGTGCCAGCAGCGCGACAGGGGAATATGGCTACACCTTC. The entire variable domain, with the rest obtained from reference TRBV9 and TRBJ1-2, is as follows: DSGVTQTPKHLITATGQRVTLRCSPRSGDLSVYWYQQSLDQGLQFLIQYYNGEERAKGNILERFSAQQFPDLHSELNLSSLELGDSALYFCASSATGEYGYTFGSGTRLTVV.

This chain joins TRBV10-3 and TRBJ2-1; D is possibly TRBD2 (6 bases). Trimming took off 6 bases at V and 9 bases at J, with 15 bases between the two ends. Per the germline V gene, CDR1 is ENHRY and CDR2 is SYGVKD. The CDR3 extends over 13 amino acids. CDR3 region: CAIRQVGSGEQFF. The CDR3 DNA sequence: TGTGCCATCAGACAGGTCGGTAGCGGTGAGCAGTTCTTC.

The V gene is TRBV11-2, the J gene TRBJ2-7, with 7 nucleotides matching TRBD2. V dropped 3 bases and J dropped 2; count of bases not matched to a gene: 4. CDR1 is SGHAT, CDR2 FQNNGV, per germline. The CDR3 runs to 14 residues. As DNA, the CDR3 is TGTGCCAGCAGCTTCGGGGGGAGGGCCTACGAGCAGTACTTC. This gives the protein CASSFGGRAYEQYF.

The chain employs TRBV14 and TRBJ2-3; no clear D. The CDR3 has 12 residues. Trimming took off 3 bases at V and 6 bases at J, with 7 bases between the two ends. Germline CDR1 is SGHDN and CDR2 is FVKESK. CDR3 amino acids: CASSHVRDTQYF. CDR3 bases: TGTGCCAGCAGCCACGTCCGGGATACGCAGTATTTT.

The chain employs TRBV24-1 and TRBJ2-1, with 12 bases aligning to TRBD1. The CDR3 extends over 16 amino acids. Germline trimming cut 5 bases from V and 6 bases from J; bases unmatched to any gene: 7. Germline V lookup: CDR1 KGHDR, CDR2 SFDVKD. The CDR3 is CATSGLGTGGSNEQFF. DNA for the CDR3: TGTGCCACCAGTGGCCTAGGGACAGGGGGCTCCAATGAGCAGTTCTTC.

The CDR3 here is CASSYPRTGLDTEAFF. The CDR3 bases are TGTGCCAGCAGTTACCCCCGTACAGGGCTAGACACTGAAGCTTTCTTT. This rearrangement joins TRBV6-5 to TRBJ1-1; tentative D call: TRBD1 (6 bases). CDR3 length: 16 amino acids. V was clipped by 2 bases and J by 3 bases, with 16 bases between them. Germline values: CDR1 MNHEY, CDR2 SVGAGI.

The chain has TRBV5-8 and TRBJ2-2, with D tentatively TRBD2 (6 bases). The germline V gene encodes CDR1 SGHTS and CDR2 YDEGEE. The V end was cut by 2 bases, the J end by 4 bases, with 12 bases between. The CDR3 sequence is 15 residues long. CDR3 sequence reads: CASSFRRDGTGELFF. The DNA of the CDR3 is TGTGCCAGCAGCTTTAGGCGGGACGGCACCGGGGAGCTGTTTTTT.

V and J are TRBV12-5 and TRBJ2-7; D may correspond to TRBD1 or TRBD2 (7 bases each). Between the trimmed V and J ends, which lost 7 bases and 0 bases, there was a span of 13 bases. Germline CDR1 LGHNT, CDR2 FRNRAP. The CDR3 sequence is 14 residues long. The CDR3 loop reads CASDDREGSYEQYF. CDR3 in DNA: TGTGCTAGTGACGACAGGGAGGGCTCCTACGAGCAGTACTTC.